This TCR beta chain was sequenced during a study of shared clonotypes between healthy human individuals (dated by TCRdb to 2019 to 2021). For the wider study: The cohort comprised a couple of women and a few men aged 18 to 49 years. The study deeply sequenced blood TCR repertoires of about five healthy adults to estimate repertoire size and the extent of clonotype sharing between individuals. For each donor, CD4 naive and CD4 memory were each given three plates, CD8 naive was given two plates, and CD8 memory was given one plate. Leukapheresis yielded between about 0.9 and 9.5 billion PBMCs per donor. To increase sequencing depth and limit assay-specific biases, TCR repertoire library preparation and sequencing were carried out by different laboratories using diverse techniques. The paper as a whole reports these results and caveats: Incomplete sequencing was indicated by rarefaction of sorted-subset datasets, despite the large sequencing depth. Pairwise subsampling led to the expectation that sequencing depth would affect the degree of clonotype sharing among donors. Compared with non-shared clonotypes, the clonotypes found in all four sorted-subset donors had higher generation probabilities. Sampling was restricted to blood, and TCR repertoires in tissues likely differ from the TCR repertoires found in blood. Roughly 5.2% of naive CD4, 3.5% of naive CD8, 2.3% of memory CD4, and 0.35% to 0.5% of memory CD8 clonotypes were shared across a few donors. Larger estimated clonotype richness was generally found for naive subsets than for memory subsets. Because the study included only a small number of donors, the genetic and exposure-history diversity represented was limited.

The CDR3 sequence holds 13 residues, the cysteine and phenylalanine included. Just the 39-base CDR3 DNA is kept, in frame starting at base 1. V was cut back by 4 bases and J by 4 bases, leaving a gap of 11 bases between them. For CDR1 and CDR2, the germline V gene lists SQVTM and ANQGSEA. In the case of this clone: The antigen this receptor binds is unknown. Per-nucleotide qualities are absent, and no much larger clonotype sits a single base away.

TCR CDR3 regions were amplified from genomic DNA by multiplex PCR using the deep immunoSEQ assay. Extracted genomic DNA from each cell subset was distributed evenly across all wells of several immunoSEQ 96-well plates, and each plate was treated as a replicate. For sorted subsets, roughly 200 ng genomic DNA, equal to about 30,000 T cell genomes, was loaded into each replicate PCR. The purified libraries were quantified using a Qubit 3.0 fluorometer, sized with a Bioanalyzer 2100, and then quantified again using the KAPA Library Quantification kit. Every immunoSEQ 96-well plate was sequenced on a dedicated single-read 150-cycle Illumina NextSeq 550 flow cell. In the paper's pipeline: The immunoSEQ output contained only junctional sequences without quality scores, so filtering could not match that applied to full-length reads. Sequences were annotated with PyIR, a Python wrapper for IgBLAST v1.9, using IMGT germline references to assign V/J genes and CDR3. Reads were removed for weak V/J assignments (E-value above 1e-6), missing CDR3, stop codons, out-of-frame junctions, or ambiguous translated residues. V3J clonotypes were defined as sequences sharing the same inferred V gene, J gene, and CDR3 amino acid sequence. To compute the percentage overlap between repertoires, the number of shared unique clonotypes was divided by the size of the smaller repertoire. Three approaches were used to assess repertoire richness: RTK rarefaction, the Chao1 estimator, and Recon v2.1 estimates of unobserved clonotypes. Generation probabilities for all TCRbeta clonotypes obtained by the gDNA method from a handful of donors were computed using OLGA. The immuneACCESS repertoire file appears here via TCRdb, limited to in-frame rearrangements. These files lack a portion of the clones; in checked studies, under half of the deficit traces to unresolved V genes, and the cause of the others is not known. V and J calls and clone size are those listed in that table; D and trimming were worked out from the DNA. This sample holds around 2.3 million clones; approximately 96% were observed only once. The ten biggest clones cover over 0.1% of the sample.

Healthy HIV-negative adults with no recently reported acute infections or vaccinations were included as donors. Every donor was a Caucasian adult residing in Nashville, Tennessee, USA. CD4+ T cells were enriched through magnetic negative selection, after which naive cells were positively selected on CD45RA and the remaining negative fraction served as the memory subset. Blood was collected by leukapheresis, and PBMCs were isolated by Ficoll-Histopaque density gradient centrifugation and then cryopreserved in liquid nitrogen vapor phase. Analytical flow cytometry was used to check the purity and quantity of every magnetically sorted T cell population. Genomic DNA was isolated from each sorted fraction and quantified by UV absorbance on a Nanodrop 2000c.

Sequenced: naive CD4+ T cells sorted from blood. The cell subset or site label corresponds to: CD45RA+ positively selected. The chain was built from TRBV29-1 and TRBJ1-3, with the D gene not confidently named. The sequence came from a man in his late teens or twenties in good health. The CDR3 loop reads CSVVVREGNTIYF. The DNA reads TGCAGCGTTGTCGTGCGGGAAGGAAACACCATATATTTT.